This TCR beta chain came from a study of T-cell memory formation after mild COVID-19. Findings and limits, study-wide: Most CD4+ clones that shrank were in CM and EM, while CD8+ ones turned up in EMRA. Pre-infection memory contained some responding clones, which suggested that cross-reactive memory had joined.

Amplification by 5'RACE using constant-segment primers produced TCR alpha and TCR beta cDNA libraries that carried sample barcodes and UMIs. One entry per CDR3 protein, called by TCRdb with MiXCR from the 5' RACE reads. The sample holds under 50,000 distinct CDR3 sequences, roughly 9% seen once. In the case of this clonotype: The antigen remains unidentified.

CDR1 and CDR2 from the germline V gene are MNHNS and SASEGT. This CDR3 comprises 18 residues. Trimming shortened V by 0 bases and J by 3 bases, and 19 bases separated the two germline ends. The chain uses TRBV6-1 and TRBJ2-3; the D gene is possibly TRBD2 (5 bases). This receptor was obtained from an adult woman who had mild COVID-19 (a few samples of this study predate the infection). Cell type and time point are not known. The sample consisted of PBMCs or a T cell subset sorted from them (not recorded which). The CDR3 region has the DNA TGTGCCAGCAGTGAAGCGCGTCAGCGACTAACGACTACAGATACGCAGTATTTT. Residues: CASSEARQRLTTTDTQYF.